This is a list of T cell receptor beta chains from one sample in a study of response to subunit inactivated influenza vaccine. A single record per CDR3 protein comes from TCRdb applying MiXCR to the RT-PCR reads. The profile shows 300,000 to 350,000 distinct CDR3 sequences, just over 20% of them singletons. The sequencing used PBMCs from blood, collected about 20 months after vaccination. The receptors originated from a man between 50 and 70 years old who received an inactivated influenza vaccine. Each CDR3 is given with its conserved first and last residue. Each record gives: J gene, CDR3 length, V gene, CDR3 protein.

>TRBJ2-2|17|TRBV6-5
CASSYSLAGEDTGELFF
>TRBJ1-6|16|TRBV5-6
CASSSTGASYNSPLHF
>TRBJ1-1|12|TRBV7-2
CASSFPRGEAFF
>TRBJ2-1|15|TRBV27
CASSLAGVGVSEQFF
>TRBJ2-2|16|TRBV7-9
CASSRGLVKGTGELFF
>TRBJ2-4|17|TRBV4-3
CASSQDGPSGIKNVQYF
>TRBJ1-1|13|TRBV20-1
CSAWGSGNTEAFF
>TRBJ1-1|19|TRBV12-3/TRBV12-4
CASSLAANRGLRMNTEAFF
>TRBJ1-3|11|TRBV10-3
CAGISGNTIYF
>TRBJ2-1|9|TRBV2
CASSNEQFF
>TRBJ1-5|17|TRBV6-5
CASSSFQTGGGNQPQHF
>TRBJ1-1|15|TRBV6-5
CASSTWTGLSTEAFF
>TRBJ1-3|17|TRBV7-9
CASSLDRFGVSGNTIYF
>TRBJ2-1|14|TRBV23-1
CASSQGRALNEQFF
>TRBJ1-1|16|TRBV10-2
CASSERGLPMNTEAFF
>TRBJ1-2|13|TRBV29-1
CSAAQTAPIGYTF
>TRBJ1-2|14|TRBV28
CASSPGGRTYGYTF
>TRBJ2-1|15|TRBV5-1
CASSPRLAGYNEQFF
>TRBJ2-1|14|TRBV19
CASSIAGVDNEQFF
>TRBJ1-2|14|TRBV2
CASKDGGIGYGYTF
>TRBJ1-1|12|TRBV20-1
CSAGGRSFGAFF
>TRBJ1-2|17|TRBV3-1
CASSSSGTGHEYYGYTF
>TRBJ2-1|21|TRBV11-2
CASSLPSGTSGRLGSYNEQFF
>TRBJ1-3|15|TRBV7-2
CASSLVAVTGNTIYF